This is a list of T cell receptor beta chains from one sample in a study of blood T cell repertoires in COVID-19. Only in-frame clones appear in the TCRdb table, and some are missing; sequencing was by immunoSEQ multiplex PCR. The profile shows 150,000 to 200,000 clones, about 86% of them singletons. The sequenced sample consisted of PBMCs or T cells enriched from blood (not recorded which). The receptor set was obtained from a woman aged 40 to 55 in a cohort exposed to, infected with or recovered from COVID-19 (not recorded which). The CDR3 runs from the conserved cysteine through the conserved F or W. D genes are given only for firm matches. Some rows mark clone size as missing; the rest say once, few, many or name a class of expanded clone.

v_gene: TRBV3-1/TRBV3-2
d_gene: .
abundance: .
j_gene: TRBJ2-1
CDR3aa: CASSQKPGPPGDEQFF
CDR3nt: TGTGCCAGCAGCCAAAAACCGGGCCCCCCAGGGGATGAGCAGTTCTTC

v_gene: TRBV19
d_gene: TRBD2
abundance: .
j_gene: TRBJ2-3
CDR3aa: CASSIGRGYLSGSIFDTQYF
CDR3nt: TGTGCCAGTAGTATAGGGAGGGGGTATTTGAGCGGGAGTATATTTGATACGCAGTATTTT

v_gene: TRBV4-1
d_gene: .
abundance: .
j_gene: TRBJ2-5
CDR3aa: CASSRGRGNQETQYF
CDR3nt: TGCGCCAGCAGCCGTGGACGCGGGAACCAAGAGACCCAGTACTTC

v_gene: TRBV7-2
d_gene: .
abundance: .
j_gene: TRBJ2-2
CDR3aa: CASSSFPLRTMRVTGELFF
CDR3nt: TGTGCCAGCAGCTCTTTTCCCCTTCGGACTATGCGAGTCACCGGGGAGCTGTTTTTT

v_gene: TRBV6-5
d_gene: TRBD2
abundance: .
j_gene: TRBJ2-7
CDR3aa: CASSYTGGALEQYF
CDR3nt: TGTGCCAGCAGTTACACGGGGGGGGCCCTCGAGCAGTACTTC

v_gene: TRBV7-9
d_gene: TRBD1
abundance: .
j_gene: TRBJ1-2
CDR3aa: CASSSTQILQGAGSEGYTF
CDR3nt: TGTGCCAGCAGCTCAACCCAAATCTTACAGGGGGCGGGTTCGGAGGGCTACACCTTC

v_gene: TRBV24-1
d_gene: TRBD1
abundance: .
j_gene: TRBJ2-7
CDR3aa: CATSPRTGLGYEQYF
CDR3nt: TGTGCCACCAGTCCCAGGACAGGGCTCGGTTACGAGCAGTACTTC

v_gene: TRBV5-6
d_gene: .
abundance: once
j_gene: TRBJ1-2
CDR3aa: CASSLSVTGTDYGYTF
CDR3nt: TGTGCCAGCAGCTTGTCGGTCACCGGTACTGACTATGGCTACACCTTC

v_gene: TRBV27
d_gene: TRBD2
abundance: .
j_gene: TRBJ2-7
CDR3aa: CASSFFAGVTYEQYF
CDR3nt: TGTGCCAGCAGTTTCTTCGCGGGGGTAACCTACGAGCAGTACTTC

v_gene: TRBV6-1
d_gene: .
abundance: .
j_gene: TRBJ1-6
CDR3aa: CASSEGAGYNSPLHF
CDR3nt: TGTGCCAGCAGTGAAGGGGCAGGGTATAATTCACCCCTCCACTTT

v_gene: TRBV27
d_gene: TRBD2
abundance: .
j_gene: TRBJ2-7
CDR3aa: CASSLTGTSGYEQYF
CDR3nt: TGTGCCAGCAGTTTGACCGGGACTAGCGGGTACGAGCAGTACTTC

v_gene: TRBV2
d_gene: TRBD2
abundance: .
j_gene: TRBJ2-3
CDR3aa: CASSAGLGTDTQYF
CDR3nt: TGTGCCAGCAGTGCGGGACTAGGCACAGATACGCAGTATTTT

v_gene: TRBV2
d_gene: TRBD2
abundance: .
j_gene: TRBJ2-1
CDR3aa: CASTSAGGVRNEQFF
CDR3nt: TGTGCCAGCACCTCCGCGGGGGGAGTACGCAATGAGCAGTTCTTC

v_gene: TRBV9
d_gene: .
abundance: .
j_gene: TRBJ2-5
CDR3aa: CASSVDPQGSPQETQYF
CDR3nt: TGTGCCAGCAGCGTAGACCCACAGGGAAGCCCTCAAGAGACCCAGTACTTC

v_gene: TRBV9
d_gene: TRBD1
abundance: .
j_gene: TRBJ1-1
CDR3aa: CASSPGTGLQAFF
CDR3nt: TGTGCCAGCAGCCCGGGGACAGGGCTACAGGCTTTCTTT

v_gene: TRBV12-3/TRBV12-4
d_gene: .
abundance: .
j_gene: TRBJ2-1
CDR3aa: CASSTATNNEQFF
CDR3nt: TGTGCCAGCAGTACAGCCACGAACAATGAGCAGTTCTTC

v_gene: TRBV19
d_gene: .
abundance: .
j_gene: TRBJ2-3
CDR3aa: CASSIGAGAGTQYF
CDR3nt: TGTGCCAGTAGTATAGGCGCGGGGGCGGGTACGCAGTATTTT

v_gene: TRBV18
d_gene: .
abundance: .
j_gene: TRBJ2-7
CDR3aa: CASSPNRDEQYF
CDR3nt: TGTGCCAGCTCACCAAACAGGGACGAGCAGTACTTC

v_gene: TRBV30
d_gene: .
abundance: .
j_gene: TRBJ2-5
CDR3aa: CAWTSSRETQYF
CDR3nt: TGTGCCTGGACCTCCTCGAGGGAGACCCAGTACTTC

v_gene: TRBV12-3/TRBV12-4
d_gene: TRBD1
abundance: .
j_gene: TRBJ1-2
CDR3aa: CASSLQGAGGYTF
CDR3nt: TGTGCCAGCAGTTTACAGGGGGCAGGTGGCTACACCTTC

v_gene: TRBV24-1
d_gene: .
abundance: once
j_gene: TRBJ2-7
CDR3aa: CATSAAPKHEQYF
CDR3nt: TGTGCCACCAGTGCCGCGCCTAAGCACGAGCAGTACTTC

v_gene: TRBV28
d_gene: TRBD1
abundance: .
j_gene: TRBJ1-6
CDR3aa: CASSRAPGQVYNSPLHF
CDR3nt: TGTGCCAGCAGCCGGGCCCCGGGACAGGTGTATAATTCACCCCTCCACTTT

v_gene: TRBV15
d_gene: .
abundance: .
j_gene: TRBJ1-1
CDR3aa: CATSLGSTEAFF
CDR3nt: TGTGCCACCAGCTTGGGGAGCACTGAAGCTTTCTTT

v_gene: TRBV5-1
d_gene: TRBD2
abundance: .
j_gene: TRBJ2-5
CDR3aa: CASSVVSAGRETQYF
CDR3nt: TGCGCCAGCAGCGTAGTTTCAGCGGGAAGGGAGACCCAGTACTTC

v_gene: TRBV30
d_gene: .
abundance: .
j_gene: TRBJ1-5
CDR3aa: CAWSTGKHSNQPQHF
CDR3nt: TGTGCCTGGAGTACAGGGAAACATAGCAATCAGCCCCAGCATTTT

v_gene: TRBV2
d_gene: .
abundance: few
j_gene: TRBJ2-7
CDR3aa: CASSDRYEQYF
CDR3nt: TGTGCCAGCAGTGACAGATACGAGCAGTACTTC

v_gene: TRBV28
d_gene: TRBD1
abundance: .
j_gene: TRBJ2-7
CDR3aa: CASSGDRFYEQYF
CDR3nt: TGTGCCAGCAGCGGGGACAGATTCTACGAGCAGTACTTC

v_gene: TRBV6-1
d_gene: TRBD2
abundance: .
j_gene: TRBJ2-5
CDR3aa: CASSGAGTMQETQYF
CDR3nt: TGTGCCAGCAGTGGAGCCGGGACTATGCAAGAGACCCAGTACTTC

v_gene: TRBV29-1
d_gene: TRBD2
abundance: .
j_gene: TRBJ2-7
CDR3aa: CSVGGLAVDEQYF
CDR3nt: TGCAGCGTTGGGGGACTAGCGGTCGACGAGCAGTACTTC

v_gene: TRBV6-4
d_gene: .
abundance: .
j_gene: TRBJ1-6
CDR3aa: CASSLRKENSPLHF
CDR3nt: TGTGCCAGCAGCCTCAGAAAGGAGAATTCACCCCTCCACTTT

v_gene: TRBV6-2/TRBV6-3
d_gene: .
abundance: .
j_gene: TRBJ2-7
CDR3aa: CASSYSIVYEQYF
CDR3nt: TGTGCCAGCAGTTACTCGATAGTCTACGAGCAGTACTTC

v_gene: TRBV7-6
d_gene: .
abundance: .
j_gene: TRBJ2-6
CDR3aa: CASSLQVGANVLTF
CDR3nt: TGTGCCAGCAGCCTACAGGTCGGGGCCAACGTCCTGACTTTC

v_gene: TRBV7-9
d_gene: TRBD1
abundance: once
j_gene: TRBJ1-2
CDR3aa: CASSSSTGLGYGYTF
CDR3nt: TGTGCCAGCAGCTCTTCGACAGGGTTGGGCTATGGCTACACCTTC

v_gene: TRBV29-1
d_gene: .
abundance: once
j_gene: TRBJ1-1
CDR3aa: CSVSNEAEAFF
CDR3nt: TGCAGCGTTTCTAATGAGGCTGAAGCTTTCTTT

v_gene: TRBV3-1/TRBV3-2
d_gene: .
abundance: .
j_gene: TRBJ1-5
CDR3aa: CASSQNAGSGTPQHF
CDR3nt: TGTGCCAGCAGCCAAAACGCGGGATCCGGGACGCCCCAGCATTTT

v_gene: TRBV6-6
d_gene: TRBD2
abundance: few
j_gene: TRBJ2-5
CDR3aa: CASSYRTSGGQETQYF
CDR3nt: TGTGCCAGCAGTTACCGGACTAGCGGGGGGCAAGAGACCCAGTACTTC

v_gene: TRBV29-1
d_gene: .
abundance: .
j_gene: TRBJ2-2
CDR3aa: CSVKILGGVDTGELFF
CDR3nt: TGCAGCGTGAAGATTTTAGGGGGGGTTGACACCGGGGAGCTGTTTTTT

v_gene: TRBV30
d_gene: .
abundance: .
j_gene: TRBJ2-2
CDR3aa: CAWSESGPGELFF
CDR3nt: TGTGCCTGGAGTGAAAGTGGGCCCGGGGAGCTGTTTTTT

v_gene: TRBV10-3
d_gene: TRBD2
abundance: .
j_gene: TRBJ2-1
CDR3aa: CAISDLSGGAWNEQFF
CDR3nt: TGTGCCATCAGTGACTTGAGCGGGGGGGCATGGAATGAGCAGTTCTTC

v_gene: TRBV9
d_gene: .
abundance: .
j_gene: TRBJ1-4
CDR3aa: CASSSSSEKLFF
CDR3nt: TGTGCCAGCAGCTCCTCGAGCGAAAAACTGTTTTTT

v_gene: TRBV28
d_gene: .
abundance: .
j_gene: TRBJ1-1
CDR3aa: CASSLATNLGNTEAFF
CDR3nt: TGTGCCAGCAGTTTGGCCACAAACCTAGGTAACACTGAAGCTTTCTTT

v_gene: TRBV11-2
d_gene: TRBD1
abundance: .
j_gene: TRBJ1-1
CDR3aa: CASSHDRELNTEAFF
CDR3nt: TGTGCCAGCAGCCATGACAGGGAATTGAACACTGAAGCTTTCTTT

v_gene: TRBV5-5
d_gene: .
abundance: .
j_gene: TRBJ2-7
CDR3aa: CASSFRGGSSYEQYF
CDR3nt: TGTGCCAGCAGCTTCAGGGGCGGCAGCTCCTACGAGCAGTACTTC

v_gene: TRBV5-1
d_gene: .
abundance: .
j_gene: TRBJ2-1
CDR3aa: CASSLALEQFF
CDR3nt: TGCGCCAGCAGCTTGGCCTTGGAGCAGTTCTTC

v_gene: TRBV5-1
d_gene: TRBD1
abundance: .
j_gene: TRBJ1-1
CDR3aa: CASSPGGWTEAFF
CDR3nt: TGCGCCAGCAGTCCAGGGGGATGGACTGAAGCTTTCTTT

v_gene: TRBV5-1
d_gene: .
abundance: .
j_gene: TRBJ2-7
CDR3aa: CASSWREAYEQYF
CDR3nt: TGCGCCAGCAGCTGGAGGGAGGCCTACGAGCAGTACTTC

v_gene: TRBV2
d_gene: TRBD1
abundance: .
j_gene: TRBJ1-2
CDR3aa: CASRAGGLNGYTF
CDR3nt: TGTGCCAGCAGAGCAGGGGGCTTAAATGGCTACACCTTC

v_gene: TRBV10-3
d_gene: .
abundance: .
j_gene: TRBJ1-5
CDR3aa: CAISEHYGNQPQHF
CDR3nt: TGTGCCATCAGTGAACACTACGGGAATCAGCCCCAGCATTTT

v_gene: TRBV12-3/TRBV12-4
d_gene: .
abundance: .
j_gene: TRBJ2-7
CDR3aa: CASSYGSIYEQYF
CDR3nt: TGTGCCAGCAGTTACGGTTCAATCTACGAGCAGTACTTC

v_gene: TRBV9
d_gene: .
abundance: .
j_gene: TRBJ2-7
CDR3aa: CASSVEGGDYEQYF
CDR3nt: TGTGCCAGCAGCGTAGAAGGCGGGGACTACGAGCAGTACTTC

v_gene: TRBV6-4
d_gene: TRBD2
abundance: .
j_gene: TRBJ2-1
CDR3aa: CASSELAGAANEQFF
CDR3nt: TGTGCCAGCAGTGAACTAGCGGGAGCGGCCAATGAGCAGTTCTTC

v_gene: TRBV2
d_gene: .
abundance: .
j_gene: TRBJ2-5
CDR3aa: CASSKVTGPQETQYF
CDR3nt: TGTGCCAGCAGTAAAGTAACAGGGCCACAAGAGACCCAGTACTTC

v_gene: TRBV4-1
d_gene: .
abundance: .
j_gene: TRBJ2-1
CDR3aa: CASSPGPGSRGEQFF
CDR3nt: TGCGCCAGCAGCCCAGGGCCGGGCTCAAGGGGGGAGCAGTTCTTC

v_gene: TRBV11-2
d_gene: TRBD1
abundance: .
j_gene: TRBJ1-4
CDR3aa: CASSFKDRVFNEKLFF
CDR3nt: TGTGCCAGCAGCTTCAAAGACAGGGTCTTTAATGAAAAACTGTTTTTT